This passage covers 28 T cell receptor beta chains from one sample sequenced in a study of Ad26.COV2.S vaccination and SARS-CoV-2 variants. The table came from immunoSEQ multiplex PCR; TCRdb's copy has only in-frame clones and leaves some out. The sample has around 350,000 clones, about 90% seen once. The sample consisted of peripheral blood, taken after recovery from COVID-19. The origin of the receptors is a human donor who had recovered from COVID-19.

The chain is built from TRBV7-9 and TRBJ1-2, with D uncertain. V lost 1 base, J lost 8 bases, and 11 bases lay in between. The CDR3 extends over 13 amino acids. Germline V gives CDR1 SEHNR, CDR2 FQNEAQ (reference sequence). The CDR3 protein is CASSLGPLGGYTF. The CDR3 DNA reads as TGTGCCAGCAGCTTAGGCCCCTTGGGCGGCTACACCTTC.

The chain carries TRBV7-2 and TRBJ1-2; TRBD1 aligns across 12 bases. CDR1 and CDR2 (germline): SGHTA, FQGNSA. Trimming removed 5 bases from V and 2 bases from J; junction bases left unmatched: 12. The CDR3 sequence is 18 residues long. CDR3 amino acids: CASSTIAGTGGTNYGYTF. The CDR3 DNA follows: TGTGCCAGCAGCACTATTGCCGGGACAGGGGGCACGAACTATGGCTACACCTTC.

The CDR3 DNA follows: TGTGCCAGCAACGACAGGGAGCTCTCTGGAAACACCATATATTTT. Translating it yields CASNDRELSGNTIYF. This sequence joins TRBV6-5 and TRBJ1-3; 7 bases are a match to TRBD1. The germline gives CDR1 MNHEY, CDR2 SVGAGI. The CDR3 sequence is 15 residues long. V lost 7 bases, J lost 0 bases, and 6 bases stayed unmatched.

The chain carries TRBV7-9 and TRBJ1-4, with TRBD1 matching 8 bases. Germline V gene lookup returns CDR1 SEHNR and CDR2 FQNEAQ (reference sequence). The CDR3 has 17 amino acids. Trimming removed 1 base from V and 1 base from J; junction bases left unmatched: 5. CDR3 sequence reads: CASSLVDRGRTNEKLFF. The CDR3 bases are TGTGCCAGCAGCTTAGTCGACAGGGGAAGAACTAATGAAAAACTGTTTTTT.

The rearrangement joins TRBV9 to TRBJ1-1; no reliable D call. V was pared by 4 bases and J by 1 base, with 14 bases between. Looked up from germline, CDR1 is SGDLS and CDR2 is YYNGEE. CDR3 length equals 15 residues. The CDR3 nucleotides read TGTGCCAGCAGCTCAACCCTGGTAGCGAACACTGAAGCTTTCTTT. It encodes CASSSTLVANTEAFF.

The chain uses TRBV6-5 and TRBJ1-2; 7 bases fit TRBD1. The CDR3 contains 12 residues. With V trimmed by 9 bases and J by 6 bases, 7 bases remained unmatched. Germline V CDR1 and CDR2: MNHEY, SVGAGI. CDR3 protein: CASNRQGHGYTF. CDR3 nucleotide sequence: TGTGCCAGTAATCGACAGGGCCATGGCTACACCTTC.

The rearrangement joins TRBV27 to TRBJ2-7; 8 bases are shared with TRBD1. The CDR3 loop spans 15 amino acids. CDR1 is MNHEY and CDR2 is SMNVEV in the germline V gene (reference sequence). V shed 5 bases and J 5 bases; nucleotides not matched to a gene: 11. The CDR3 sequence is CASSQKSGGRDEQYF. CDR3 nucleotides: TGTGCCAGCAGTCAGAAGTCAGGGGGCCGGGACGAGCAGTACTTC.

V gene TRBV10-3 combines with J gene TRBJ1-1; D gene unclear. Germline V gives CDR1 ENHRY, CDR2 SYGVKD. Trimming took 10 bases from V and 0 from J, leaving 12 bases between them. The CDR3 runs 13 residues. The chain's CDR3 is CATWGSMNTEAFF. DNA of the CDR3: TGTGCCACCTGGGGAAGCATGAACACTGAAGCTTTCTTT.

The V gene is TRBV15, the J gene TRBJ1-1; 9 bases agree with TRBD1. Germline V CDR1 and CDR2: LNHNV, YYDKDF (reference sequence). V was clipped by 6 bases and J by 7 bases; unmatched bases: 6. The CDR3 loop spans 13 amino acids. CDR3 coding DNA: TGTGCCACCAGGAGACAGGGGGTCAGTGAAGCTTTCTTT. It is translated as CATRRQGVSEAFF.

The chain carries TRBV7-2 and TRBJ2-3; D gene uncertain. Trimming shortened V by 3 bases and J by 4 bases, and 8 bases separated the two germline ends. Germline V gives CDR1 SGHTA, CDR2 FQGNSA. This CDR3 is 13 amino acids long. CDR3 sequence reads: CASSFTGSDTQYF. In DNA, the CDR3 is TGTGCCAGCAGCTTCACTGGATCAGATACGCAGTATTTT.

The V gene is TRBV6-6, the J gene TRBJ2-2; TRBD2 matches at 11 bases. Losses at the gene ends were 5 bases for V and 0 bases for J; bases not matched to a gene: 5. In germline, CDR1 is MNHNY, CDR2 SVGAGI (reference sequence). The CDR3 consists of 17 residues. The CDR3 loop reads CASSRLAGFANTGELFF. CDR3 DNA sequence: TGTGCCAGCAGTCGACTAGCGGGGTTCGCGAACACCGGGGAGCTGTTTTTT.

CDR3 nucleotides: TGCGCCAGCAGCCAAGGAGTGGGCAGCATCTCCTACGAGCAGTACTTC. Translating gives CASSQGVGSISYEQYF. This chain links TRBV4-1 with TRBJ2-7; D gene uncertain. Looked up from germline, CDR1 is MGHRA and CDR2 is YSYEKL. The CDR3 extends over 16 amino acids. The germline V and J ends were trimmed by 1 base and 0 bases, with 13 bases remaining between them.

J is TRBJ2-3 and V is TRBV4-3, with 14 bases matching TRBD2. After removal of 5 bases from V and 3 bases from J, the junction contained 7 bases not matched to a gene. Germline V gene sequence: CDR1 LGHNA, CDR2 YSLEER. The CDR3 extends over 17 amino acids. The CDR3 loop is CASSSRLAGGNTDTQYF. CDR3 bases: TGCGCCAGCAGCTCGAGACTAGCGGGGGGGAATACAGATACGCAGTATTTT.

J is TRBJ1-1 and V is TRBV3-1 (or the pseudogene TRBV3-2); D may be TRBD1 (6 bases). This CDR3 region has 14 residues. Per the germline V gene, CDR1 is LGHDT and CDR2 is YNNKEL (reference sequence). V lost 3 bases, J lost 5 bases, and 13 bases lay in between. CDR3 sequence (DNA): TGTGCCAGCAGCCAGGCGGGGCAGGGGACTGAAGCTTTCTTT. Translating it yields CASSQAGQGTEAFF.

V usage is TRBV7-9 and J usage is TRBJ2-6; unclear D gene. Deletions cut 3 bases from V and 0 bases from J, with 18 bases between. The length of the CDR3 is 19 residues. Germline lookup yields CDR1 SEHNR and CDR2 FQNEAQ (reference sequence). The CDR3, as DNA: TGTGCCAGCAGCTTGGAGAGTCTGAGGCTTTCCTCTGGGGCCAACGTCCTGACTTTC. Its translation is CASSLESLRLSSGANVLTF.

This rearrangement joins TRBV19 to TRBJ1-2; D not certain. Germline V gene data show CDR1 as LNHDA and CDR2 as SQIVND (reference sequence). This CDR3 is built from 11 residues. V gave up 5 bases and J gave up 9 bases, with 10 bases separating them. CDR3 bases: TGTGCCAGTAGTTTGGACCGCCGCTACACCTTC. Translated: CASSLDRRYTF.

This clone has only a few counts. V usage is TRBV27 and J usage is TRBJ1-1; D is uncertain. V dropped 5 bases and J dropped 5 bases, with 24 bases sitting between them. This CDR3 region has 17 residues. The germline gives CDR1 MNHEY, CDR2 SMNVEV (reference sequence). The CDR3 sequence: CASSDQLIAPPVTEAFF. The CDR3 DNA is TGTGCCAGCAGTGATCAGCTAATAGCACCGCCGGTGACTGAAGCTTTCTTT.

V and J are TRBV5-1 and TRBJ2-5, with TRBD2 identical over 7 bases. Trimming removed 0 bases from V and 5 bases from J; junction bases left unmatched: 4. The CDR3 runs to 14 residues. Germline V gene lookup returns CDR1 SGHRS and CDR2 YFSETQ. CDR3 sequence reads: CASSLEAGTETQYF. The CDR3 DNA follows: TGCGCCAGCAGCTTGGAAGCGGGGACGGAGACCCAGTACTTC.

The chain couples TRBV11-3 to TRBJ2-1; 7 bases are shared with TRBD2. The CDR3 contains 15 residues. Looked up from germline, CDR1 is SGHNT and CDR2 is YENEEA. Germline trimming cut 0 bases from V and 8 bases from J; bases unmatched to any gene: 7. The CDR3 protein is CASSLEGSRGDEQFF. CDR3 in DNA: TGTGCCAGCAGCTTAGAGGGTAGCCGGGGGGATGAGCAGTTCTTC.

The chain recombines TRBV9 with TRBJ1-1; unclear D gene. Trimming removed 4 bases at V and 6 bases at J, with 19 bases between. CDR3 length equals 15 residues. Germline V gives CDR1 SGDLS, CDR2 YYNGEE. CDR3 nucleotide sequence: TGTGCCAGCAGCCCCACGGCACAAATGGGATCTGAAGCTTTCTTT. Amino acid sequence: CASSPTAQMGSEAFF. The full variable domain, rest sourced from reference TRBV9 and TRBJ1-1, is DSGVTQTPKHLITATGQRVTLRCSPRSGDLSVYWYQQSLDQGLQFLIQYYNGEERAKGNILERFSAQQFPDLHSELNLSSLELGDSALYFCASSPTAQMGSEAFFGQGTRLTVV.

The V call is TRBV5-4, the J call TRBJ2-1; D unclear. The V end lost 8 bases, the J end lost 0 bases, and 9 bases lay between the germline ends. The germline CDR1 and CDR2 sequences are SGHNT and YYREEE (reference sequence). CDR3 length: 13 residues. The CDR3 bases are TGTGCCAGTGAAGCCCGCTCCTACAATGAGCAGTTCTTC. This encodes CASEARSYNEQFF. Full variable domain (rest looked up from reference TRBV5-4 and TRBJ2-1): ETGVTQSPTHLIKTRGQQVTLRCSSQSGHNTVSWYQQALGQGPQFIFQYYREEENGRGNFPPRFSGLQFPNYSSELNVNALELDDSALYLCASEARSYNEQFFGPGTRLTVL.

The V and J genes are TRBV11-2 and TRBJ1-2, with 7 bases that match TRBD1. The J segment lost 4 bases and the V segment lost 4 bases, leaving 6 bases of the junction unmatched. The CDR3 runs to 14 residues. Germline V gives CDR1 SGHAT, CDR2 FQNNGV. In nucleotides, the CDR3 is TGTGCCAGCAGCTCAACGGGACAGCTCTATGGCTACACCTTC. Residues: CASSSTGQLYGYTF.

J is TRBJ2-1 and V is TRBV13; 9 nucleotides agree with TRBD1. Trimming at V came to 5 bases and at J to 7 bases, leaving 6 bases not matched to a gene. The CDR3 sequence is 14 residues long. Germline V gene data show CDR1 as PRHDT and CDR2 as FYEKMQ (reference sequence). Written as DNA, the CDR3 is TGTGCCAGCAGCCAACAGGGGGCGAGTAATGAGCAGTTCTTC. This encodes CASSQQGASNEQFF.

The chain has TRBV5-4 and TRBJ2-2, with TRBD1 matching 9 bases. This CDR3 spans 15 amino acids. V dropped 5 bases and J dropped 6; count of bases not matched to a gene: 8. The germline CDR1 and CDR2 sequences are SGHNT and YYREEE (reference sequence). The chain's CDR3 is CASRYRDRVAGELFF. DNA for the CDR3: TGTGCCAGCAGATACCGGGACAGGGTGGCCGGGGAGCTGTTTTTT.

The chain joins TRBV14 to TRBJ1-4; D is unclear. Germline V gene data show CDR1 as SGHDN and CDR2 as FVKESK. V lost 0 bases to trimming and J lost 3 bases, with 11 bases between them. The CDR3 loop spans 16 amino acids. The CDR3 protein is CASSQDLVLSNEKLFF. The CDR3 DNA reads TGTGCCAGCAGCCAAGATCTGGTTCTCTCTAATGAAAAACTGTTTTTT.

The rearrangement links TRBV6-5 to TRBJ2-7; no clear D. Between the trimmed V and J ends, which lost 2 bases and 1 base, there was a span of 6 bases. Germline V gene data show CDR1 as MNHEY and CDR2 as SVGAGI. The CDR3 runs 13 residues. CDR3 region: CASSYASSYEQYF. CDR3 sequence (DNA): TGTGCCAGCAGTTACGCAAGTTCCTACGAGCAGTACTTC.

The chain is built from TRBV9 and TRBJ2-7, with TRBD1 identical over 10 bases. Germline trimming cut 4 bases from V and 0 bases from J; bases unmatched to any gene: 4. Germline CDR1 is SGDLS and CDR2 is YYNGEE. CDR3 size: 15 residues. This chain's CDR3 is CASSPRTGGSYEQYF. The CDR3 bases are TGTGCCAGCAGCCCCCGGACAGGGGGCTCCTACGAGCAGTACTTC. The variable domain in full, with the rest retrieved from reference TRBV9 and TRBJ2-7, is DSGVTQTPKHLITATGQRVTLRCSPRSGDLSVYWYQQSLDQGLQFLIQYYNGEERAKGNILERFSAQQFPDLHSELNLSSLELGDSALYFCASSPRTGGSYEQYFGPGTRLTVT.

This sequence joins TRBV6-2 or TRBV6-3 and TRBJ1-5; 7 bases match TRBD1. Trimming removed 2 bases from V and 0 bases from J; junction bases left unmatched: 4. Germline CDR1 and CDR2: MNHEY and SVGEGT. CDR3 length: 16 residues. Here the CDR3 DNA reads TGTGCCAGCAGTTACGGGACAGTTTATAGCAATCAGCCCCAGCATTTT. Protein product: CASSYGTVYSNQPQHF.